The source of this T cell receptor (beta chain) is a study of T cell clonotyping in hematopoietic cell transplantation. The study's findings and limits: After transplant, recipient diversity fell while pathologically expanded clonotypes grew through day 180. Few recipient clonotypes overlapped donors; over 95% were de novo at given depth. Broader posttransplant TCR repertoire diversity was predicted by graft donor and pretransplant recipient Inverse Simpson Index values. Cells were unsorted, so CD4 and CD8 contributions were not separated.

The assay was immunoSEQ multiplex PCR, and TCRdb's table has in-frame clones only and misses some. The table records about 14,000 clones, around 97% of them present only once. V dropped 6 bases and J dropped 0; count of bases not matched to a gene: 8. This CDR3 is built from 15 residues. The germline gives CDR1 SQVTM, CDR2 ANQGSEA. In regard to this clone: Antigen specificity is unknown.

This sequence originates from a female patient aged 50-59 years who had an allogeneic stem cell transplant from an unrelated donor, so T cells may come from the graft donor. Some clones in this sample may be carry-over from other donors' samples. Sequences were derived from peripheral blood mononuclear cells, sampled 30 days after allogeneic stem cell transplant. The genes are TRBV29-1 and TRBJ1-3; 7 bases match TRBD1. The CDR3 is CSVRPGQNSGNTIYF. CDR3 DNA: TGCAGCGTCCGCCCGGGACAGAACTCTGGAAACACCATATATTTT.